Below are 23 T cell receptor beta chains sequenced from a single sample in a study of T-cell memory formation after mild COVID-19. TCRdb ran MiXCR on the 5' RACE reads and lists one entry per CDR3 protein. This sample has roughly 49,000 distinct CDR3 sequences, with around 25% found just once. The sample was PBMCs or a T cell subset sorted from them (not recorded which). The receptor set was obtained from a man aged 18-30 years who had mild COVID-19 (a few samples of this study predate the infection). Cell type and time point are not known.

The chain employs TRBV24-1 and TRBJ2-5; 9 positions agree with TRBD1. This CDR3 is built from 15 residues. The germline gives CDR1 KGHDR, CDR2 SFDVKD. V dropped 4 bases and J dropped 4; count of bases not matched to a gene: 6. The chain's CDR3 is CATSDLQTGGETQYF. In DNA, the CDR3 is TGTGCCACCAGTGACCTCCAGACAGGGGGAGAGACCCAGTACTTC.

The sample holds a few counts of this clonotype. The chain carries TRBV4-1 and TRBJ2-7; D may be TRBD1 (5 bases). The V end lost 4 bases, the J end lost 2 bases, and 12 bases lay between the germline ends. Germline CDR1 reads MGHRA; CDR2 reads YSYEKL. The CDR3 extends over 14 amino acids. CDR3 nucleotide sequence: TGCGCCAGCAGCCGAAGCCAGGGAACCTACGAGCAGTACTTC. Residues: CASSRSQGTYEQYF.

The chain links TRBV29-1 to TRBJ2-7; the match to TRBD1 covers 7 bases. The junction had 7 bases not matched to a gene; V was cut back by 6 bases and J by 2 bases. The V gene's germline CDR1 is SQVTM and CDR2 ANQGSEA. The CDR3 consists of 13 residues. The CDR3 here is CSVEKQGTYEQYF. In DNA, the CDR3 is TGCAGCGTGGAAAAACAGGGGACCTACGAGCAGTACTTC.

This sequence joins TRBV5-1 and TRBJ2-1; no clear D gene. The CDR3 runs to 12 residues. V was trimmed by 0 bases and J by 12 bases, leaving 10 bases between them. The germline V gene has CDR1 SGHRS and CDR2 YFSETQ. CDR3 bases: TGCGCCAGCAGCTTGGTCGACGGCGGGCAGTTCTTC. It specifies CASSLVDGGQFF.

The gene calls are TRBV10-3 and TRBJ1-5, with a possible D match to TRBD1 (5 bases). Trimming took off 0 bases at V and 1 base at J, with 10 bases between the two ends. The CDR3 consists of 16 residues. Germline values: CDR1 ENHRY, CDR2 SYGVKD. CDR3 in amino acids: CAISESERGSNQPQHF. CDR3 bases: TGTGCCATCAGTGAGTCGGAGAGGGGCAGCAATCAGCCCCAGCATTTT.

This clonotype has a count of ten or more. The chain combines TRBV4-2 with TRBJ2-6; D perhaps matches TRBD1 (6 bases). V lost 0 bases and J 4 bases, leaving 10 bases between the germline ends. Germline V lookup: CDR1 LGHNA, CDR2 YNFKEQ. The length of the CDR3 is 16 residues. This CDR3 is CASSQEAGDGANVLTF. The CDR3 DNA follows: TGTGCCAGCAGCCAAGAAGCAGGGGACGGGGCCAACGTCCTGACTTTC.

The chain uses TRBV5-1 and TRBJ2-1; possibly TRBD1 or TRBD2 for D (6 bases each). The CDR3 is 13 amino acids. CDR1 and CDR2 from the germline V gene are SGHRS and YFSETQ. Trimming shortened V by 1 base and J by 7 bases, and 9 bases separated the two germline ends. This CDR3 reads CASSLLGGNEQFF. As DNA, the CDR3 is TGCGCCAGCAGCTTGCTAGGGGGGAATGAGCAGTTCTTC. The full variable domain, its missing parts supplied by reference TRBV5-1 and TRBJ2-1, is KAGVTQTPRYLIKTRGQQVTLSCSPISGHRSVSWYQQTPGQGLQFLFEYFSETQRNKGNFPGRFSGRQFSNSRSEMNVSTLELGDSALYLCASSLLGGNEQFFGPGTRLTVL.

V and J are TRBV12-3 or TRBV12-4 and TRBJ2-5; D not certain. V was trimmed by 1 base and J by 9 bases, leaving 9 bases between them. This CDR3 contains 12 residues. The CDR3 region has the DNA TGTGCCAGCAGTTTAGGAGGTGGGGCCCAGTACTTC. Translated, it gives CASSLGGGAQYF.

This clonotype was seen only a few times. The chain joins TRBV11-2 to TRBJ2-3; no firm D call. The V gene's germline CDR1 is SGHAT and CDR2 FQNNGV. The CDR3 spans 15 residues. Between the trimmed V and J ends, which lost 1 base and 0 bases, there was a span of 8 bases. Written as DNA, the CDR3 is TGTGCCAGCAGCTTAGTGGATCGAAGCACAGATACGCAGTATTTT. Protein product: CASSLVDRSTDTQYF.

This sequence joins TRBV5-6 and TRBJ2-5; D is perhaps TRBD2 (6 bases). CDR1 is SGHDT and CDR2 is YYEEEE in the germline V gene. V lost 5 bases, J lost 0 bases, and 14 bases lay in between. The CDR3 consists of 15 residues. The CDR3 here is CASRPKGGHQETQYF. The DNA of the CDR3 is TGTGCCAGCAGACCCAAGGGAGGCCACCAAGAGACCCAGTACTTC.

This clonotype has just a few counts. This chain uses TRBV12-3 or TRBV12-4 with TRBJ2-5, with 7 positions matching TRBD2. V dropped 3 bases and J dropped 5; count of bases not matched to a gene: 9. The CDR3 length is 15 residues. CDR3 protein: CASSFSSGGWETQYF. The CDR3 bases are TGTGCCAGCAGTTTCTCTAGCGGCGGGTGGGAGACCCAGTACTTC.

This chain joins TRBV2 and TRBJ2-7; 8 nucleotides line up with TRBD2. CDR3 size: 13 residues. J was trimmed by 6 bases and V by 5 bases; bases with no gene match: 6. Germline CDR1 reads SNHLY; CDR2 reads FYNNEI. The CDR3 DNA is TGTGCCAGCAGTCTGGGACTAGAGGTCGAGCAGTACTTC. Amino acid sequence: CASSLGLEVEQYF.

The table lists this clonotype with a few counts. The CDR3 region has the DNA TGTGCAAGTCGCTTCCCTTTCTTT. Translating gives CASRFPFF. This chain joins TRBV12-2 and TRBJ1-1. TRBV12-2 is a listed pseudogene. This CDR3 spans 8 amino acids.

This clonotype is labeled as medium-sized. CDR3 sequence reads: CASSGRGILLFEAKNIQYF. CDR3 nucleotides: TGTGCCAGCAGCGGCCGGGGGATCCTCTTATTCGAAGCCAAAAACATTCAGTACTTC. This chain joins TRBV7-9 and TRBJ2-4; possibly TRBD2 for D (6 bases). Germline CDR1 is SEHNR and CDR2 is FQNEAQ (reference sequence). V lost 5 bases and J 0 bases, leaving 23 bases between the germline ends. The CDR3 is 19 amino acids. Supplemented by reference TRBV7-9 and TRBJ2-4, the full variable domain reads DTGVSQNPRHKITKRGQNVTFRCDPISEHNRLYWYRQTLGQGPEFLTYFQNEAQLEKSRLLSDRFSAERPKGSFSTLEIQRTEQGDSAMYLCASSGRGILLFEAKNIQYFGAGTRLSVL.

The chain couples TRBV9 to TRBJ2-3, with a possible D match to TRBD1 (7 bases). The V end lost 0 bases, the J end lost 0 bases, and 11 bases lay between the germline ends. Germline V gene sequence: CDR1 SGDLS, CDR2 YYNGEE. This CDR3 spans 16 amino acids. The CDR3 DNA follows: TGTGCCAGCAGCGTAGAGGGGGGACAGAGCACAGATACGCAGTATTTT. Its translation: CASSVEGGQSTDTQYF.

The rearrangement uses TRBV12-3 or TRBV12-4 and TRBJ2-5; no reliable D call. The CDR3 sequence is 11 residues long. Deletions cut 6 bases from V and 0 bases from J, with 2 bases between. Here the CDR3 reads CASSDQETQYF. As DNA, the CDR3 is TGTGCCAGCAGCGACCAAGAGACCCAGTACTTC.

This rearrangement joins TRBV6-4 to TRBJ2-1; maybe TRBD2 (6 bases). The CDR3 loop spans 14 amino acids. Germline CDR1 is MRHNA and CDR2 is SNTAGT. V lost 2 bases, J lost 7 bases, and 12 bases lay in between. Here the CDR3 reads CASSDRRGGNEQFF. The CDR3 bases are TGTGCCAGCAGTGACCGGAGGGGCGGGAATGAGCAGTTCTTC.

The table lists this clonotype with many counts. CDR3 amino acids: CASSDSASGSTDTQYF. CDR3 DNA: TGTGCCAGCAGTGACTCGGCTAGCGGGAGCACAGATACGCAGTATTTT. This chain uses TRBV6-4 with TRBJ2-3; 8 positions match TRBD2. CDR1 MRHNA and CDR2 SNTAGT come from the germline V gene. V trimming: 0 bases; J trimming: 0 bases; junction bases outside the gene matches: 2. This CDR3 is 16 amino acids long.

This chain links TRBV25-1 with TRBJ2-7, with D possibly TRBD2 on 6 matching bases. CDR1 and CDR2 (germline): MGHDK, SYGVNS. The CDR3 totals 13 residues. Trimming stripped 1 base from V and 3 bases from J, with 7 bases between. In DNA form, the CDR3 reads TGTGCCAGCAGTGAATTGGAGGGCTACGAGCAGTACTTC. Translating it yields CASSELEGYEQYF.

This clonotype was detected only a few times. This chain links TRBV6-6 with TRBJ1-2; the D gene is possibly TRBD1 (6 bases). V was clipped by 0 bases and J by 4 bases, with 15 bases between them. Germline V gene sequence: CDR1 MNHNY, CDR2 SVGAGI (reference sequence). This CDR3 is built from 16 residues. In DNA form, the CDR3 reads TGTGCCAGCAGTTACTCGTCCCAGGGGCCGACCTATGGCTACACCTTC. Translated, it gives CASSYSSQGPTYGYTF.

The V and J genes are TRBV7-9 and TRBJ2-7; D is undetermined. This CDR3 is 13 amino acids long. Germline V gene data show CDR1 as SEHNR and CDR2 as FQNEAQ (reference sequence). Trimming pared 5 bases from V and 3 bases from J, leaving 11 bases between. The CDR3 DNA sequence: TGTGCCAGCAGCGTAGACGGCAACTACGAGCAGTACGTC. Translated: CASSVDGNYEQYV.

This clonotype was counted between two and nine times. This chain connects TRBV20-1 to TRBJ2-1; maybe TRBD1 (5 bases). Germline lookup yields CDR1 DFQATT and CDR2 SNEGSKA (reference sequence). V lost 1 base, J lost 8 bases, and 27 bases lay in between. CDR3 length: 18 residues. The CDR3 spells CSARAFLTGPQVADEQFF. The CDR3 DNA reads as TGCAGTGCTAGAGCGTTCCTCACCGGGCCACAGGTTGCAGATGAGCAGTTCTTC.

Only a few counts were recorded for this clonotype. The V gene is TRBV7-2, the J gene TRBJ2-5, with TRBD2 matching 13 bases. CDR1 and CDR2 from the germline V gene are SGHTA and FQGNSA. The CDR3 has 15 residues. The J segment lost 5 bases and the V segment lost 4 bases, leaving 4 bases of the junction unmatched. The CDR3 nucleotides are TGTGCCAGCAGCTCTGGACTAGCGGGGGCTGAGACCCAGTACTTC. It yields the protein CASSSGLAGAETQYF.